This entry is about one TCR beta chain. In the authors' workflow: Amplification of reference gene primers was used by the study to estimate nucleated cell counts. Using immunoSEQ multiplex PCR, the repertoire was profiled, and TCRdb retains in-frame clones only, with some absent. V and J calls and clone size are copied from that table; D and trimming were computed from the DNA. The data hold roughly 190,000 clones, with over 70% observed a single time. The data stem from a study of blood T cell repertoires in COVID-19. Study background: Donors in the United States, Italy and Spain gave samples during acute or convalescent COVID-19.

The CDR3 runs 14 residues. The V end lost 10 bases, the J end lost 0 bases, and 13 bases lay between the germline ends. CDR1 LNHDA and CDR2 SQIVND come from the germline V gene (reference sequence). The specimen was peripheral blood. The TCR was taken from a man in his sixties with acute or convalescent COVID-19. The V and J genes are TRBV19 and TRBJ2-1; the D gene is possibly TRBD2 (6 bases). CDR3: CATRRGSSYNEQFF. For the CDR3, the DNA is TGTGCCACCCGACGGGGGAGCTCCTACAATGAGCAGTTCTTC.